This is a list of T cell receptor beta chains from one sample in a study of post-analysis software for immune sequencing data. One entry per CDR3 protein, called by TCRdb with MiXCR from the PCR reads. The sample holds roughly 570,000 distinct CDR3 sequences, 30% to 40% seen once. Sequenced input: blood. These receptors all come from a girl younger than 18 with multiple sclerosis. Both conserved end residues are part of each CDR3. Each record gives: D gene, clone size, V gene, J gene, CDR3 DNA, CDR3 protein. D genes are given only for firm matches. Clone size is stated in some rows and not others, as once, few, many or a class when expanded.

TRBD1	NA	TRBV15	TRBJ2-3	TGTGCCACCAGCAGGACAGGGCCAGATACGCAGTATTTT	CATSRTGPDTQYF
NA	NA	TRBV29-1	TRBJ2-1	TGCAGCGTTGAATGGAGGGTCAGTGAGCAGTTCTTC	CSVEWRVSEQFF
TRBD2	few	TRBV20-1	TRBJ2-1	TGCAGTGCTAGAGTAGCTAGCGGGGGGTCCCTCGTCTACAATGAGCAGTTCTTC	CSARVASGGSLVYNEQFF
NA	NA	TRBV29-1	TRBJ1-1	TGCAGCGCCGGTTCACCCATGGCTTTCTTT	CSAGSPMAFF
NA	few	TRBV10-3	TRBJ1-1	TGTGCCATCAGAATTAGGACAGACACTGAAGCTTTCTTT	CAIRIRTDTEAFF
TRBD2	few	TRBV5-1	TRBJ2-7	TGCGCCAGCAGCGGAGCGGGGTACGGCGAGCAGTACTTC	CASSGAGYGEQYF
TRBD2	NA	TRBV20-1	TRBJ2-7	TGCAGTGCTGAGCCTAGCGGGGGGGCGTACGAGCAGTACTTC	CSAEPSGGAYEQYF
NA	NA	TRBV20-1	TRBJ1-1	TGCAGTGCTAGTCCGATAGGACGGGTGAACACTGAAGCTTTCTTT	CSASPIGRVNTEAFF
NA	NA	TRBV18	TRBJ2-7	TGTGCCAGCTCACCACAAGACGACAGACCCTCCTACGAGCAGTACTTC	CASSPQDDRPSYEQYF
TRBD2	NA	TRBV12-3/TRBV12-4	TRBJ2-1	TGTGCCAGCAGTTTAGGGGGGACTAGCGGGGACAATGAGCAGTTCTTC	CASSLGGTSGDNEQFF
NA	NA	TRBV5-1	TRBJ2-5	TGCGCCAGTCGAGCCCCTAGCGAAGAGACCCAGTACTTC	CASRAPSEETQYF
TRBD2	NA	TRBV7-7	TRBJ2-1	TGTGCTAGCAGCTTAGGGCTAGCGGGGAGAGGGGAGCAGTTCTTC	CASSLGLAGRGEQFF
NA	NA	TRBV3-1	TRBJ1-6	TGTGCCAGCAGCCAAACATGGGTTGTTAATTCACCCCTCCACTTT	CASSQTWVVNSPLHF
TRBD2	NA	TRBV28	TRBJ2-1	TGTGCCAGCAGTTCCAGGACTGGCGGGGGGGCCACAAGCTCCTACAATGAGCAGTTCTTC	CASSSRTGGGATSSYNEQFF
NA	few	TRBV20-1	TRBJ2-7	TGCAGTGTCCGCACCACCTACGAGCAGTACTTC	CSVRTTYEQYF
NA	few	TRBV6-1	TRBJ2-7	TGTGCCAGCAGAAGGGCAAGGATCGAGCAGTACTTC	CASRRARIEQYF
NA	NA	TRBV7-8	TRBJ1-1	TGTGCCAGCAGCTTAGCGGGGGGCGGGCTTCCCACTGAAGCTTTCTTT	CASSLAGGGLPTEAFF
NA	few	TRBV7-9	TRBJ2-3	TGTGCCAGCAGCTTCTCGGGGGACGCAGATACGCAGTATTTT	CASSFSGDADTQYF
TRBD2	few	TRBV12-3/TRBV12-4	TRBJ2-2	TGTGCCAGCATCCTTCGGACTAGCGGAATTTTAACCGGGGAGCTGTTTTTT	CASILRTSGILTGELFF
NA	few	TRBV5-1	TRBJ1-6	TGCGCCAGCAGCTTGGGGCAGACAGGCTCACCCCTCCACTTT	CASSLGQTGSPLHF
TRBD1	NA	TRBV5-1	TRBJ2-5	TGCGCCAGCAGCTTGGGAACCTACAGGGGCGCACAAGAGACCCAGTACTTC	CASSLGTYRGAQETQYF
NA	few	TRBV5-1	TRBJ2-7	TGCGCCAGCAAAGGGACATTCGGCGAGCAGTACTTC	CASKGTFGEQYF
NA	few	TRBV2	TRBJ1-6	TGTGCCAGCAGTGTAGTAGGGCAGATATGGAGTTCACCCCTCCACTTT	CASSVVGQIWSSPLHF
NA	few	TRBV5-6	TRBJ2-6	TGTGCCAGCAGCCCAACACCCTTCTCTGGGGCCAACGTCCTGACTTTC	CASSPTPFSGANVLTF
TRBD1	few	TRBV20-1	TRBJ2-1	TGCAGTGCCTCACCCGGGACAGAGTACAATGAGCAGTTCTTC	CSASPGTEYNEQFF
TRBD1	few	TRBV10-3	TRBJ2-7	TGTGCCATCAGCGGACAGGAGAGCTCCTACGAGCAGTACTTC	CAISGQESSYEQYF
NA	few	TRBV7-6	TRBJ1-6	TGCGCCAGCAGCTTAAGTCTTGCTAGGGGTGCCGCCGGGAATTCACCCCTCCACTTT	CASSLSLARGAAGNSPLHF
TRBD2	NA	TRBV5-1	TRBJ2-5	TGCGCCAGCAGCCCTGGGACTAGCGGGGGGTCGTGGGAGACCCAGTACTTC	CASSPGTSGGSWETQYF